This TCR beta chain comes out of a study of siplizumab effects on memory and regulatory T cells (dated by TCRdb to between 2017 and 2020). At the level of the whole study: The study examined how the anti-CD2 antibody siplizumab affects alloreactive T-cell subsets in allogeneic mixed lymphocyte reactions built from human PBMCs. Summary of the overall study and its limitations: Unstimulated naive T cells appeared more diverse than memory T cells, and naive cells seemed to contribute substantially to the alloresponse. The suppressive function of proliferating Tregs from siplizumab cultures was not functionally confirmed. Among mappable alloreactive CD4+ clones, the Treg-derived fraction averaged about 70% with siplizumab versus around 25% in control reactions. About 75-95% of proliferating CD4+ or CD8+ clones could not be given a naive or memory phenotype. Because sequences at frequencies below about 10^-5 were poorly captured, only a minor fraction of alloreactive clones could be mapped back to unstimulated subsets. The cumulative frequency of alloreactive sequences traceable to unstimulated CD4+ memory T cells was significantly reduced by siplizumab.

Regarding this clone: No cognate antigen has been identified for it. No much larger clone exists at a distance of one base, and base qualities are not known.

TCRbeta CDR3 sequencing was performed on sorted unstimulated T cells and on proliferating T cells recovered from mixed lymphocyte reactions. Fresh whole blood from roughly ten HLA-typed healthy donors served as the source for isolating PBMCs. Libraries came from the immunoSEQ multiplex PCR assay. Around 100,000 TCR templates per sample were assayed by the deep sequencing platform. Genomic DNA extracted from sorted T cells was used for TCRbeta CDR3 sequencing. The original pipeline was this. The R programming language was used for the clonal analysis of the TCRbeta CDR3 data. Alloreactive CD4+ and CD8+ clones were defined by comparing unstimulated samples with post-reaction CFSE-low samples. Regulatory or non-regulatory origin of alloreactive CD4+ clones was assigned by matching sequences to the sorted unstimulated Treg and non-Treg repertoires. In TCRdb, the immuneACCESS table is reduced to in-frame sequences with V and J assigned. These tables do not hold every clone; where another copy was compared, an unresolved V gene accounts for under half, and the others remain unexplained. Clone size and the V and J calls come from that table; the DNA yielded D and trimming. The sample records 100,000 or so clones, 80% to 95% of which are singletons. Approximately 2.7% of the sample is taken by the ten largest.

V sheds 2 bases and J sheds 1 base, leaving 9 bases between their ends. Reading the germline V gene gives CDR1 SGHTA and CDR2 FQGNSA. The CDR3 runs 14 amino acids, cysteine and phenylalanine included. Only the CDR3 portion is preserved as DNA: 42 bases, with reading frame beginning at the first base. Sequencing used CD4+ T cells sorted from blood. The chain employs TRBV7-2 and TRBJ2-7, and possibly TRBD2, on 6 matching bases. This receptor was taken from a human donor in good health. Some clones in this sample may be carry-over from other donors' samples. The CDR3 sequence is CASSLTSRSYEQYF. The sequenced DNA is TGTGCCAGCAGCTTAACTAGCCGTTCCTACGAGCAGTACTTC. When the CDR3 is completed using the reference TRBV7-2 and TRBJ2-7 genes on either side, the full variable domain is GAGVSQSPSNKVTEKGKDVELRCDPISGHTALYWYRQSLGQGLEFLIYFQGNSAPDKSGLPSDRFSAERTGGSVSTLTIQRTQQEDSAVYLCASSLTSRSYEQYFGPGTRLTVT.